The clone carrying this T cell receptor (beta chain) was observed once. This entry belongs to a study of vaccination and CD4 T cells after COVID-19. Study-level information: Convalescent persons amounted to six males plus four females, two of whom were Hispanic. Convalescent patients gave post-COVID blood a median about 110 days post-diagnosis, range 35 to 161.

In TCRdb, the PCR reads were re-called with MiXCR into one record per CDR3 protein. The data contain some 18,000 distinct CDR3 sequences, less than 80% of them singletons. V dropped 6 bases and J dropped 0; count of bases not matched to a gene: 5. Looked up from germline, CDR1 is LNHDA and CDR2 is SQIVND (reference sequence). There are 15 residues in the CDR3. The source was CD4+ T cells from blood, collected before SARS-CoV-2 vaccination. This chain uses TRBV19 with TRBJ2-4, with TRBD1 identical over 7 bases. The sequence derives from a human donor who had recovered from COVID-19. The chain's CDR3 is CASRSGDRAKNIQYF. The DNA for the CDR3 is TGTGCCAGTAGGTCAGGGGACAGAGCCAAAAACATTCAGTACTTC. The complete variable domain, with remaining parts taken from reference TRBV19 and TRBJ2-4, reads DGGITQSPKYLFRKEGQNVTLSCEQNLNHDAMYWYRQDPGQGLRLIYYSQIVNDFQKGDIAEGYSVSREKKESFPLTVTSAQKNPTAFYLCASRSGDRAKNIQYFGAGTRLSVL.